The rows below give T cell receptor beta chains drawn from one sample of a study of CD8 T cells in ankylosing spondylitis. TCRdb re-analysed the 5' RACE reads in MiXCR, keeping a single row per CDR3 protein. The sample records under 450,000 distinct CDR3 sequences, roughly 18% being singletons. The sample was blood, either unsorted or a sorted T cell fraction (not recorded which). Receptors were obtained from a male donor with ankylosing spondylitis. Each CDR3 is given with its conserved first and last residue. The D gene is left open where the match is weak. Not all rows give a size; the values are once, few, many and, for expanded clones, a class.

cdr3_aa: CASSRGTSGGAGTDTQYF
cdr3_nt: TGTGCCAGCAGCCGCGGGACTAGCGGGGGGGCGGGTACAGATACGCAGTATTTT
d_call: TRBD2
j_call: TRBJ2-3
v_call: TRBV6-1
clone_size: NA

cdr3_aa: CATGKAYRSASPDTQYF
cdr3_nt: TGTGCCACAGGAAAAGCGTATAGGAGTGCAAGTCCGGATACGCAGTATTTT
d_call: NA
j_call: TRBJ2-3
v_call: TRBV2
clone_size: NA

cdr3_aa: CAIGALRAAAYEQYF
cdr3_nt: TGTGCCATCGGGGCCCTGCGGGCAGCAGCCTACGAGCAGTACTTC
d_call: NA
j_call: TRBJ2-7
v_call: TRBV10-3
clone_size: NA

cdr3_aa: CASSQQSQGRAKSEQFF
cdr3_nt: TGTGCCAGCAGCCAACAATCCCAAGGCAGGGCCAAATCGGAGCAGTTCTTC
d_call: NA
j_call: TRBJ2-1
v_call: TRBV14
clone_size: NA

cdr3_aa: CSARGFLGGGDQPQHF
cdr3_nt: TGCAGTGCTAGAGGGTTTCTTGGGGGCGGCGATCAGCCCCAGCATTTT
d_call: NA
j_call: TRBJ1-5
v_call: TRBV20-1
clone_size: many

cdr3_aa: CASSDDRRRYF
cdr3_nt: TGTGCCAGCAGTGATGACAGGCGGCGGTACTTC
d_call: NA
j_call: TRBJ2-7
v_call: TRBV6-1
clone_size: few

cdr3_aa: CASSSTEFTPLHF
cdr3_nt: TGTGCCAGCAGCTCGACAGAGTTTACACCCCTCCACTTT
d_call: NA
j_call: TRBJ1-6
v_call: TRBV11-3
clone_size: few

cdr3_aa: CASSLTFGQELWSYTF
cdr3_nt: TGCGCCAGCAGCTTGACATTCGGGCAGGAGCTATGGAGCTACACCTTC
d_call: NA
j_call: TRBJ1-2
v_call: TRBV5-1
clone_size: NA

cdr3_aa: CAIKAGRVTDTQYF
cdr3_nt: TGTGCCATAAAAGCGGGAAGGGTCACAGATACGCAGTATTTT
d_call: TRBD2
j_call: TRBJ2-3
v_call: TRBV12-3/TRBV12-4
clone_size: NA

cdr3_aa: CASSQRAGRTEAFF
cdr3_nt: TGTGCCAGCAGCCAACGGGCAGGTAGGACTGAAGCTTTCTTT
d_call: NA
j_call: TRBJ1-1
v_call: TRBV3-1
clone_size: few

cdr3_aa: CASDVGGSTIYF
cdr3_nt: TGTGCCAGCGACGTTGGGGGGAGCACCATATATTTT
d_call: NA
j_call: TRBJ1-3
v_call: TRBV5-5
clone_size: NA

cdr3_aa: CASSPGVDEQFF
cdr3_nt: TGTGCCAGCTCACCAGGGGTCGATGAGCAGTTCTTC
d_call: NA
j_call: TRBJ2-1
v_call: TRBV18
clone_size: few

cdr3_aa: CASYRDGELFF
cdr3_nt: TGTGCCAGCTATCGGGACGGGGAGCTGTTTTTT
d_call: NA
j_call: TRBJ2-2
v_call: TRBV6-6
clone_size: many

cdr3_aa: CASSLDREVEQYF
cdr3_nt: TGTGCCAGCAGTTTGGACAGGGAGGTCGAGCAGTACTTC
d_call: TRBD1
j_call: TRBJ2-7
v_call: TRBV2
clone_size: NA

cdr3_aa: CATYRTQEGTQYF
cdr3_nt: TGTGCCACCTACCGGACCCAGGAGGGGACGCAGTATTTT
d_call: NA
j_call: TRBJ2-3
v_call: TRBV28
clone_size: NA

cdr3_aa: CASSPDYSSYNEQFF
cdr3_nt: TGTGCCAGCAGTCCTGACTACAGCTCCTACAATGAGCAGTTCTTC
d_call: NA
j_call: TRBJ2-1
v_call: TRBV7-3
clone_size: few

cdr3_aa: CASSSPGLAGARTQYF
cdr3_nt: TGTGCCAGCAGTTCACCGGGACTAGCGGGAGCACGTACGCAGTATTTT
d_call: TRBD2
j_call: TRBJ2-3
v_call: TRBV6-2/TRBV6-3
clone_size: few

cdr3_aa: CASSPSRGSSYNEQFF
cdr3_nt: TGTGCCAGCTCACCATCCCGGGGTAGCTCCTACAATGAGCAGTTCTTC
d_call: NA
j_call: TRBJ2-1
v_call: TRBV18
clone_size: many

cdr3_aa: CASSLTGQSFYEQYF
cdr3_nt: TGCGCCAGCAGCTTGACGGGACAGAGCTTCTACGAGCAGTACTTC
d_call: TRBD1
j_call: TRBJ2-7
v_call: TRBV5-1
clone_size: many

cdr3_aa: CASSRGRSDEQYF
cdr3_nt: TGCGCCAGCAGCCGGGGGCGGAGCGACGAGCAGTACTTC
d_call: NA
j_call: TRBJ2-7
v_call: TRBV5-1
clone_size: few

cdr3_aa: CRCRNNLQGLNQPQHF
cdr3_nt: TGCAGATGTAGAAATAATTTGCAAGGGCTCAATCAGCCCCAGCATTTT
d_call: NA
j_call: TRBJ1-5
v_call: TRBV20-1
clone_size: NA

cdr3_aa: CASSQLAGVDTQYF
cdr3_nt: TGTGCCAGCAGCCAACTAGCGGGAGTGGATACGCAGTATTTT
d_call: TRBD2
j_call: TRBJ2-3
v_call: TRBV6-1
clone_size: NA

cdr3_aa: CASSLGQIGYEQYF
cdr3_nt: TGCGCCAGCAGCTTGGGACAGATTGGCTACGAGCAGTACTTC
d_call: NA
j_call: TRBJ2-7
v_call: TRBV5-1
clone_size: many

cdr3_aa: CAWSQGSWAGGSYEQYF
cdr3_nt: TGTGCCTGGAGTCAGGGGTCCTGGGCAGGGGGTTCCTACGAGCAGTACTTC
d_call: TRBD1
j_call: TRBJ2-7
v_call: TRBV30
clone_size: NA

cdr3_aa: CASSPGKAGGPDTQYF
cdr3_nt: TGTGCCAGCAGCCCCGGGAAGGCGGGGGGGCCAGATACGCAGTATTTT
d_call: TRBD2
j_call: TRBJ2-3
v_call: TRBV28
clone_size: many

cdr3_aa: CASSPFDRGTYNEQFF
cdr3_nt: TGTGCCAGCAGCCCCTTCGACAGGGGGACATACAATGAGCAGTTCTTC
d_call: TRBD1
j_call: TRBJ2-1
v_call: TRBV6-2/TRBV6-3
clone_size: NA

cdr3_aa: CSARRQSDEQFF
cdr3_nt: TGCAGTGCTAGACGACAGTCTGATGAGCAGTTCTTC
d_call: NA
j_call: TRBJ2-1
v_call: TRBV20-1
clone_size: NA

cdr3_aa: CASSGGTVATNEKLFF
cdr3_nt: TGCGCCAGCAGTGGGGGGACAGTTGCAACTAATGAAAAACTGTTTTTT
d_call: TRBD1
j_call: TRBJ1-4
v_call: TRBV5-1
clone_size: few

cdr3_aa: CASSSPYTDTQYF
cdr3_nt: TGTGCCAGCAGCTCGCCTTACACAGATACGCAGTATTTT
d_call: NA
j_call: TRBJ2-3
v_call: TRBV5-4
clone_size: NA

cdr3_aa: CATPNTRIGSNGYTF
cdr3_nt: TGTGCCACCCCCAATACCCGTATAGGGTCGAATGGCTACACCTTC
d_call: NA
j_call: TRBJ1-2
v_call: TRBV6-1
clone_size: few

cdr3_aa: CASSRVHREPQHF
cdr3_nt: TGCGCCAGCAGCCGTGTCCACCGGGAGCCCCAGCATTTT
d_call: NA
j_call: TRBJ1-5
v_call: TRBV4-1
clone_size: few

cdr3_aa: CASSPGYLGTDTQYF
cdr3_nt: TGTGCCAGCAGTCCAGGGTACCTCGGCACAGATACGCAGTATTTT
d_call: NA
j_call: TRBJ2-3
v_call: TRBV28
clone_size: NA

cdr3_aa: CASSSRTSGRHYEQYF
cdr3_nt: TGTGCCAGCAGTTCAAGGACTAGCGGCAGACACTACGAGCAGTACTTC
d_call: TRBD2
j_call: TRBJ2-7
v_call: TRBV27
clone_size: NA

cdr3_aa: CASRLTQAHEQYF
cdr3_nt: TGTGCCAGCAGATTGACACAGGCCCACGAGCAGTACTTC
d_call: NA
j_call: TRBJ2-7
v_call: TRBV7-2
clone_size: NA

cdr3_aa: CASSSQGIAKNIQYF
cdr3_nt: TGTGCCAGCAGCTCGCAGGGGATAGCCAAAAACATTCAGTACTTC
d_call: NA
j_call: TRBJ2-4
v_call: TRBV7-8
clone_size: NA

cdr3_aa: CSARDGAAGTDTQYF
cdr3_nt: TGCAGTGCTAGAGATGGAGCAGCTGGTACAGATACGCAGTATTTT
d_call: NA
j_call: TRBJ2-3
v_call: TRBV20-1
clone_size: few

cdr3_aa: CASSEEGGTSGNTQYF
cdr3_nt: TGTGCCAGCAGTGAAGAAGGAGGGACTAGCGGGAATACGCAGTATTTT
d_call: TRBD2
j_call: TRBJ2-3
v_call: TRBV6-1
clone_size: few

cdr3_aa: CSARDTGGVVGEAFF
cdr3_nt: TGCAGTGCTAGAGATACAGGGGGCGTTGTCGGTGAAGCTTTCTTT
d_call: TRBD1
j_call: TRBJ1-1
v_call: TRBV20-1
clone_size: NA

cdr3_aa: CASSLDLRTGAGEKLFF
cdr3_nt: TGTGCCAGCAGCTTAGATCTCCGGACAGGGGCAGGTGAAAAACTGTTTTTT
d_call: TRBD1
j_call: TRBJ1-4
v_call: TRBV11-2
clone_size: NA

cdr3_aa: CASSERGLPSSDFGNTIYF
cdr3_nt: TGCGCCAGCAGCGAACGGGGACTGCCCTCATCCGACTTTGGAAACACCATATATTTT
d_call: NA
j_call: TRBJ1-3
v_call: TRBV5-1
clone_size: many